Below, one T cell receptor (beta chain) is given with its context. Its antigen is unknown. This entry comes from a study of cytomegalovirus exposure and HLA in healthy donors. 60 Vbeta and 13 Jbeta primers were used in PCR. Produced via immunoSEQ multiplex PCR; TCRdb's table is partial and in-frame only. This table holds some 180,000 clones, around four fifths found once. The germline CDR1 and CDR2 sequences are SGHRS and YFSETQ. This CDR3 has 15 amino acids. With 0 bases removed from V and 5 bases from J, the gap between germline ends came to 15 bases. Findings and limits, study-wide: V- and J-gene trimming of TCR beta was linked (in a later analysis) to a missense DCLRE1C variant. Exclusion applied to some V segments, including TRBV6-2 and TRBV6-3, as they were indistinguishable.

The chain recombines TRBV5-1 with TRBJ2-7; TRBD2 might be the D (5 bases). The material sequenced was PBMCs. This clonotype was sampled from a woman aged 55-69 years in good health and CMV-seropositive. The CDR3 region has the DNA TGCGCCAGCAGCTTGGGGGCCCGGGGTGGTGACGAGCAGTACTTC. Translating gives CASSLGARGGDEQYF.